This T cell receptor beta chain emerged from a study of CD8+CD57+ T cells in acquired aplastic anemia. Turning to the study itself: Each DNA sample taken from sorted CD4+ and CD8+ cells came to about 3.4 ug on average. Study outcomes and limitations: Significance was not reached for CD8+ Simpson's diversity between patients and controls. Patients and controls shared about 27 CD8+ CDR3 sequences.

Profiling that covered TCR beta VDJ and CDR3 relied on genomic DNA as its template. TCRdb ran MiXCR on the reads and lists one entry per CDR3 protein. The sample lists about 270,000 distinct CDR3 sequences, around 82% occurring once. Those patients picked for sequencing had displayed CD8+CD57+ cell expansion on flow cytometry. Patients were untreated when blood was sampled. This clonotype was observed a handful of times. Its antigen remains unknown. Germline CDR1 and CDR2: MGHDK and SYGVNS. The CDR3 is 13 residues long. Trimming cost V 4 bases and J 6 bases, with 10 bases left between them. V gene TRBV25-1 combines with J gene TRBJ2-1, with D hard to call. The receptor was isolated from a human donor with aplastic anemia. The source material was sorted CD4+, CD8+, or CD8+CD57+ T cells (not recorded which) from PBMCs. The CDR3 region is CASSVGQINEQFF. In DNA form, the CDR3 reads TGTGCCAGCAGTGTAGGGCAGATCAATGAGCAGTTCTTC.